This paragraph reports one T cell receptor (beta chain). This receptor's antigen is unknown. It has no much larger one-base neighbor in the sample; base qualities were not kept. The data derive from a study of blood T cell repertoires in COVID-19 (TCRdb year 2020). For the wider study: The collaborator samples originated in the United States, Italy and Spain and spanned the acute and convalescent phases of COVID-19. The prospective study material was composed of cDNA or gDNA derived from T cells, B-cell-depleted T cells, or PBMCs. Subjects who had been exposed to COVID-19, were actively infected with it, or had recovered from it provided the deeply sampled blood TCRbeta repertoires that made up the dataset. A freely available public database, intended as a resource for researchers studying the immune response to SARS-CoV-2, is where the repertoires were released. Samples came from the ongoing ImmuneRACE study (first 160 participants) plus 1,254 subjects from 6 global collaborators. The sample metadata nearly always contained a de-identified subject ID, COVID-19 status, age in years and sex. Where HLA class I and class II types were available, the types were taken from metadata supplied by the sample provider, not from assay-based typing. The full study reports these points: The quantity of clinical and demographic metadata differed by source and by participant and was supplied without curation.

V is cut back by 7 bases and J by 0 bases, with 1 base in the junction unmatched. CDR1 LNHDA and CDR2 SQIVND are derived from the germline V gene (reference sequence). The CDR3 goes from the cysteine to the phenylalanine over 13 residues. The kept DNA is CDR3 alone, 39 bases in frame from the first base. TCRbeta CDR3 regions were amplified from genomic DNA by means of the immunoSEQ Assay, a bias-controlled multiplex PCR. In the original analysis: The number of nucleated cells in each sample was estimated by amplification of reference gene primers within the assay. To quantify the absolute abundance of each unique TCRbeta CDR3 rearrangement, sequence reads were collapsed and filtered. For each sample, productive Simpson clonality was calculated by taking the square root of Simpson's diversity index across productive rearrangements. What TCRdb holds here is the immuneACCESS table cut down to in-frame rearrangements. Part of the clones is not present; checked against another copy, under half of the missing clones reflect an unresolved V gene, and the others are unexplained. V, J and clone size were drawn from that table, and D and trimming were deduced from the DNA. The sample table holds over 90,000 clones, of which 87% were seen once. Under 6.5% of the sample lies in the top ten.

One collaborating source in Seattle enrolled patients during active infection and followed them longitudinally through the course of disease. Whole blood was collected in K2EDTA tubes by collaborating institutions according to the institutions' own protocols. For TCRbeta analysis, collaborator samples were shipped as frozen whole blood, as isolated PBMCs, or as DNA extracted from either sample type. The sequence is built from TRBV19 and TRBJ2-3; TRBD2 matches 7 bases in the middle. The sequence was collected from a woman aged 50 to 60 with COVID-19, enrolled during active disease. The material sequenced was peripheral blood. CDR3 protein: CASIGGSTDTQYF. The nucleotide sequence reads TGTGCCAGTATCGGGGGGAGCACAGATACGCAGTATTTT.